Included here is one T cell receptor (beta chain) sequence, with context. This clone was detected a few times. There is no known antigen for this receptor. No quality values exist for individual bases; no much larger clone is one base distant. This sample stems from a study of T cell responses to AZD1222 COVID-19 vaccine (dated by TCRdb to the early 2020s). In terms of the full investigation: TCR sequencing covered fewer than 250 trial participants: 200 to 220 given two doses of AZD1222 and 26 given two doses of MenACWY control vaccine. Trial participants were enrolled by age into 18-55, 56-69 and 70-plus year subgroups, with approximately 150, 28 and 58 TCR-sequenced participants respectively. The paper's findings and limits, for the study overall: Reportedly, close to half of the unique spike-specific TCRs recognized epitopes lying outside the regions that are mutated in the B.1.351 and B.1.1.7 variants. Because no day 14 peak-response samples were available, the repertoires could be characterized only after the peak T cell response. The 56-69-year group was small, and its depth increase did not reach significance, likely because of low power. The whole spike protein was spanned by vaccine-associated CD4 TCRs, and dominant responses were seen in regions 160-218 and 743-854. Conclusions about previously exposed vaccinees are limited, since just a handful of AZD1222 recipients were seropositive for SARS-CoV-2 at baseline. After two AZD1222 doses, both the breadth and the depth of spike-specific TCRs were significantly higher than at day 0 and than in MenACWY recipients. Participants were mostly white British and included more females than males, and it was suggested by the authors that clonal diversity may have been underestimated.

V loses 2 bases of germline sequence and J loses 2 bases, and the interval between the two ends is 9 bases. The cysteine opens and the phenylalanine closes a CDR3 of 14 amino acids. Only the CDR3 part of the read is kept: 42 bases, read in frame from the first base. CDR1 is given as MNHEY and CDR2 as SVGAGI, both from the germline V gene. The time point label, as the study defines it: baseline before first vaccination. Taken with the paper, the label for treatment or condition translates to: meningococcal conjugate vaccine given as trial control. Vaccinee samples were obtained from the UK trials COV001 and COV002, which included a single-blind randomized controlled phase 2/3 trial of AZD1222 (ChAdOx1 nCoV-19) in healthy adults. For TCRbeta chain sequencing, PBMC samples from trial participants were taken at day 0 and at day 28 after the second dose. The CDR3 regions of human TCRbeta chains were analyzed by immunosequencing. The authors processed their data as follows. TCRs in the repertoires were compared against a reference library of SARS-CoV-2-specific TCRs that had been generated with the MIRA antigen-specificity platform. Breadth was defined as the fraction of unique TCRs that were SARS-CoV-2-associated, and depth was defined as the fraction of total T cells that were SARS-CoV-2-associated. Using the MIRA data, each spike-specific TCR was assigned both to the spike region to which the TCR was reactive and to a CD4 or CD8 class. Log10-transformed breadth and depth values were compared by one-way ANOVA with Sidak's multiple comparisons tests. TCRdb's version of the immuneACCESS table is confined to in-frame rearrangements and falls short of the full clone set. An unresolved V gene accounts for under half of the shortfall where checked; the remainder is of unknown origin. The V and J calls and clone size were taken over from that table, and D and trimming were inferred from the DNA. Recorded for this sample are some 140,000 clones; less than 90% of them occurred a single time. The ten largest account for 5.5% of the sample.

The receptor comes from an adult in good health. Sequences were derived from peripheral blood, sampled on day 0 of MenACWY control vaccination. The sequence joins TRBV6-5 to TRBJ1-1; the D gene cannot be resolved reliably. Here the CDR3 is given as CASSYGFENTEAFF. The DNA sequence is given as TGTGCCAGCAGTTACGGGTTCGAAAACACTGAAGCTTTCTTT.